Sequencing of this TCR beta chain was carried out in a study of T cell responses to AZD1222 COVID-19 vaccine. Notes on the study in general: Along spike, vaccine-associated CD4 TCRs were found throughout, with dominance at 160-218 and 743-854. White British donors predominated, females outnumbered males, and clonal diversity was possibly underestimated.

Regarding this clone: Its matching antigen is unknown.

Sequencing used immunoSEQ multiplex PCR; TCRdb keeps in-frame clones, though not all of them. Among roughly 100,000 clones listed, 75% to 90% were seen once. CDR1 is SGHNT, CDR2 YENEEA, per germline. The germline V and J ends were trimmed by 1 base and 4 bases, with 20 bases remaining between them. This CDR3 has 18 residues. The chain employs TRBV11-3 and TRBJ1-5, with D unresolved. The TCR was taken from an adult in good health. This specimen was peripheral blood, taken on day 0 of AZD1222 vaccination. CDR3: CASSLVHMGQAGNQPQHF. CDR3 nucleotides: TGTGCCAGCAGCTTAGTACATATGGGCCAGGCGGGTAATCAGCCCCAGCATTTT.